Listed below are T cell receptor beta chains from one sample, sequenced in a study of radiotherapy plus CTLA-4 blockade in lung cancer. TCRdb keeps only in-frame clones here, not all; method: immunoSEQ multiplex PCR. Of tens of thousands of clones detected, roughly 80% appear once; the ten largest clones hold roughly 3.2%. The source material was peripheral blood, sampled from a patient treated with radiotherapy plus ipilimumab. These receptors all come from a human donor with non-small cell lung cancer who had a partial response to radiotherapy plus ipilimumab. The CDR3 runs from the conserved cysteine through the conserved F or W. The D gene is left open where the match is weak. Part of the rows lack a size; the others show once, few, many or a class for expanded clones.

abundance: NA; j_gene: TRBJ1-1; d_gene: NA; v_gene: TRBV11-3; CDR3aa: CASSRERDTEAFF; CDR3nt: TGTGCCAGCAGCCGCGAGAGGGACACTGAAGCTTTCTTT
abundance: NA; j_gene: TRBJ1-4; d_gene: NA; v_gene: TRBV11-2; CDR3aa: CASSIGDSREKLFF; CDR3nt: TGTGCCAGCAGCATAGGCGACAGCAGGGAAAAACTGTTTTTT
abundance: NA; j_gene: TRBJ2-5; d_gene: NA; v_gene: TRBV28; CDR3aa: CASSLYLQGETQYF; CDR3nt: TGTGCCAGCAGTTTATATCTTCAGGGAGAGACCCAGTACTTC
abundance: NA; j_gene: TRBJ1-2; d_gene: TRBD1; v_gene: TRBV6-5; CDR3aa: CASSSGTGFYGYTF; CDR3nt: TGTGCCAGCAGTTCCGGGACAGGGTTCTATGGCTACACCTTT
abundance: NA; j_gene: TRBJ2-7; d_gene: TRBD1; v_gene: TRBV11-1; CDR3aa: CASTRGAGGSYEQYF; CDR3nt: TGTGCCAGCACCCGAGGGGCAGGGGGCTCCTACGAGCAGTACTTC
abundance: medium-sized; j_gene: TRBJ1-4; d_gene: NA; v_gene: TRBV27; CDR3aa: CAMLTRTSGKLFF; CDR3nt: TGTGCCATGCTGACCAGGACATCAGGAAAACTGTTTTTT
abundance: once; j_gene: TRBJ1-1; d_gene: NA; v_gene: TRBV9; CDR3aa: CASSVVAGNTEAFF; CDR3nt: TGTGCCAGCAGCGTAGTGGCAGGCAACACTGAAGCTTTCTTT
abundance: NA; j_gene: TRBJ2-7; d_gene: NA; v_gene: TRBV29-1; CDR3aa: CSAERAGSSYEQYF; CDR3nt: TGCAGCGCCGAGAGGGCGGGGTCGTCCTACGAGCAGTACTTC
abundance: NA; j_gene: TRBJ1-1; d_gene: TRBD1; v_gene: TRBV5-1; CDR3aa: CASSLAGQGWTEAFF; CDR3nt: TGCGCCAGCAGCTTGGCAGGACAGGGGTGGACTGAAGCTTTCTTT
abundance: few; j_gene: TRBJ2-1; d_gene: NA; v_gene: TRBV2; CDR3aa: CASSLQGFSYNEQFF; CDR3nt: TGTGCCAGCAGTTTACAGGGCTTTTCCTACAATGAGCAGTTCTTC
abundance: NA; j_gene: TRBJ1-6; d_gene: NA; v_gene: TRBV30; CDR3aa: CAWSSGSDSPLHF; CDR3nt: TGTGCCTGGAGTTCGGGTTCTGATTCACCCCTCCACTTT
abundance: NA; j_gene: TRBJ2-7; d_gene: TRBD1; v_gene: TRBV2; CDR3aa: CATRDRGYEQYF; CDR3nt: TGTGCCACCCGGGACAGGGGCTACGAGCAGTACTTC
abundance: NA; j_gene: TRBJ1-2; d_gene: NA; v_gene: TRBV14; CDR3aa: CASSRREGFSGYTF; CDR3nt: TGTGCCAGCAGCCGGAGGGAGGGATTCTCTGGCTACACCTTC
abundance: NA; j_gene: TRBJ2-3; d_gene: NA; v_gene: TRBV2; CDR3aa: CASSDRTGGFTDTQYF; CDR3nt: TGTGCCAGCAGTGACAGGACTGGAGGATTCACAGATACGCAGTATTTT
abundance: NA; j_gene: TRBJ2-7; d_gene: NA; v_gene: TRBV7-2; CDR3aa: CASSLAADIDTYEQYF; CDR3nt: TGTGCCAGCAGCTTAGCGGCCGACATAGATACCTACGAGCAGTACTTC
abundance: NA; j_gene: TRBJ1-6; d_gene: NA; v_gene: TRBV5-6; CDR3aa: CASSPQLGTGDSPLHF; CDR3nt: TGTGCCAGCAGCCCTCAACTCGGGACGGGGGATTCACCCCTCCACTTT
abundance: NA; j_gene: TRBJ2-7; d_gene: TRBD1; v_gene: TRBV5-4; CDR3aa: CASSAGQGALYEQYF; CDR3nt: TGTGCCAGCAGCGCCGGACAGGGGGCCTTATACGAGCAGTACTTC
abundance: few; j_gene: TRBJ2-5; d_gene: TRBD1; v_gene: TRBV14; CDR3aa: CASSQRQGFQETQYF; CDR3nt: TGTGCCAGCAGCCAAAGACAGGGGTTCCAAGAGACCCAGTACTTC
abundance: NA; j_gene: TRBJ1-1; d_gene: NA; v_gene: TRBV11-3; CDR3aa: CASSLDSSRNTEAFF; CDR3nt: TGTGCCAGCAGCTTGGACAGCTCTAGGAACACTGAAGCTTTCTTT
abundance: NA; j_gene: TRBJ2-2; d_gene: NA; v_gene: TRBV2; CDR3aa: CASRLDTNTGELFF; CDR3nt: TGTGCCAGCAGGCTGGACACGAACACCGGGGAGCTGTTTTTT